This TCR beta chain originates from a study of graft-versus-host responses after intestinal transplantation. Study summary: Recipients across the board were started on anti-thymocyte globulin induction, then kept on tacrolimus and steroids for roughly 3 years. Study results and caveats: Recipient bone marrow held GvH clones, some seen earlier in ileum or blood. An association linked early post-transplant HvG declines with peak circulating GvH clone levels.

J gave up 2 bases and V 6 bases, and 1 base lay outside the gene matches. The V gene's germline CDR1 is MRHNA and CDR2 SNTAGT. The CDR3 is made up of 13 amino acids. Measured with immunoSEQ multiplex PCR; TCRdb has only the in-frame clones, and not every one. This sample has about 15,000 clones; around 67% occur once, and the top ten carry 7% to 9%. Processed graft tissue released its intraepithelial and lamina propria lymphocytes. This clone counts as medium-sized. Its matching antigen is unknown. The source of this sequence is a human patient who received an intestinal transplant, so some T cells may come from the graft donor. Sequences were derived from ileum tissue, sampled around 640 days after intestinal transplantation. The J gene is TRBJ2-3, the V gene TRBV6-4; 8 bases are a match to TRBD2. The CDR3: CASSGGATDTQYF. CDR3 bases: TGTGCCAGCAGCGGGGGGGCCACAGATACGCAGTATTTT.